This record covers a single T cell receptor (beta chain). Sequencing was performed with immunoSEQ multiplex PCR; in TCRdb, only in-frame clones are kept and a portion is missing. The sample lists approximately 24,000 clones; 70% to 90% were seen once. This sample was taken from a study of T cell changes during pregnancy in multiple sclerosis. CDR3 size: 17 residues. V lost 5 bases, J lost 5 bases, and 14 bases stayed unmatched. Germline V gene lookup returns CDR1 SEHNR and CDR2 FQNEAQ (reference sequence). The chain uses TRBV7-9 and TRBJ1-5, with TRBD1 matching over 8 bases. The TCR originated in a female donor in good health, enrolled as a control in a pregnancy study. This material consisted of CD8+ T cells from peripheral blood mononuclear cells, taken in the first trimester of pregnancy. This chain's CDR3 is CASSSTNKDRADQPQHF. The CDR3 nucleotides read TGTGCCAGCAGCAGTACGAATAAGGACAGGGCAGATCAGCCCCAGCATTTT.